These T cell receptor beta chains were read from a single sample in a study of blood T cell repertoires in COVID-19. Sequencing was performed with immunoSEQ multiplex PCR; in TCRdb, only in-frame clones are kept and a portion is missing. The table shows 200,000 to 250,000 clones, with roughly four fifths occurring only once. Sequenced material: peripheral blood. All receptors derive from a man aged 50 or older with acute or convalescent COVID-19. Each CDR3 is given with its conserved first and last residue. A D gene is named only where the DNA matches it firmly. Size values are once, few and many counts, or a class for expanded clones, and some rows have none.

clone size: once; J gene: TRBJ1-2; D gene: TRBD1; V gene: TRBV7-3; CDR3 protein: CASSLMGQEGGYTF; CDR3 DNA: TGTGCCAGCAGCTTAATGGGACAGGAGGGAGGCTACACCTTC
clone size: -; J gene: TRBJ2-1; D gene: TRBD2; V gene: TRBV5-1; CDR3 protein: CASSSRTSGFQEQFF; CDR3 DNA: TGCGCCAGCAGCTCCCGGACTAGCGGCTTCCAAGAGCAGTTCTTC
clone size: -; J gene: TRBJ2-1; D gene: TRBD1; V gene: TRBV10-3; CDR3 protein: CAISESFIYGDRGKDEQFF; CDR3 DNA: TGTGCCATCAGTGAGTCTTTTATCTATGGGGACAGGGGGAAGGATGAGCAGTTCTTC
clone size: -; J gene: TRBJ1-2; D gene: -; V gene: TRBV9; CDR3 protein: CASNNGESSNYGYTF; CDR3 DNA: TGTGCCAGCAACAACGGGGAGTCTTCTAACTATGGCTACACCTTC
clone size: -; J gene: TRBJ2-1; D gene: TRBD1; V gene: TRBV29-1; CDR3 protein: CSVQGAYNEQFF; CDR3 DNA: TGCAGCGTGCAGGGGGCCTACAATGAGCAGTTCTTC
clone size: -; J gene: TRBJ2-2; D gene: -; V gene: TRBV29-1; CDR3 protein: CSAVGGNTGELFF; CDR3 DNA: TGCAGCGCCGTTGGAGGGAACACCGGGGAGCTGTTTTTT
clone size: -; J gene: TRBJ1-5; D gene: -; V gene: TRBV30; CDR3 protein: CAWSAHRGGQGMSQPQHF; CDR3 DNA: TGTGCCTGGAGTGCTCACCGCGGAGGTCAGGGGATGTCTCAGCCCCAGCATTTT
clone size: -; J gene: TRBJ2-1; D gene: TRBD2; V gene: TRBV7-2; CDR3 protein: CASSRTSGTGEQFF; CDR3 DNA: TGTGCCAGCAGCCGGACTAGCGGGACCGGTGAGCAGTTCTTC
clone size: -; J gene: TRBJ2-2; D gene: TRBD2; V gene: TRBV7-3; CDR3 protein: CASSFPTSGGLNTGELFF; CDR3 DNA: TGTGCCAGCAGCTTCCCTACAAGCGGGGGCCTAAACACCGGGGAGCTGTTTTTT
clone size: -; J gene: TRBJ2-5; D gene: -; V gene: TRBV4-1; CDR3 protein: CASSQDAGRGRETQYF; CDR3 DNA: TGCGCCAGCAGCCAAGATGCGGGGAGGGGGAGGGAGACCCAGTACTTC
clone size: -; J gene: TRBJ1-2; D gene: -; V gene: TRBV12-3/TRBV12-4; CDR3 protein: CASSFRATYGYTF; CDR3 DNA: TGTGCCAGCAGTTTCAGGGCTACCTATGGCTACACCTTC
clone size: -; J gene: TRBJ2-2; D gene: TRBD1; V gene: TRBV6-1; CDR3 protein: CASSELPLRDRGGGELFF; CDR3 DNA: TGTGCCAGCAGTGAACTCCCCCTACGGGACAGGGGTGGAGGGGAGCTGTTTTTT
clone size: -; J gene: TRBJ2-7; D gene: TRBD1; V gene: TRBV10-2; CDR3 protein: CASTPGQGLLEQYF; CDR3 DNA: TGCGCCAGCACTCCGGGACAGGGCCTCCTCGAGCAGTACTTC
clone size: -; J gene: TRBJ1-5; D gene: -; V gene: TRBV30; CDR3 protein: CAWSLAGYSNQPQHF; CDR3 DNA: TGTGCCTGGAGTTTAGCGGGTTATAGCAATCAGCCCCAGCATTTT
clone size: -; J gene: TRBJ2-7; D gene: -; V gene: TRBV5-1; CDR3 protein: CASSYTGFEQYF; CDR3 DNA: TGCGCCAGCAGCTACACAGGGTTCGAGCAGTACTTC
clone size: -; J gene: TRBJ2-5; D gene: TRBD2; V gene: TRBV3-1/TRBV3-2; CDR3 protein: CASSQDPPAGVGQETQYF; CDR3 DNA: TGTGCCAGCAGCCAAGATCCCCCAGCGGGAGTTGGCCAAGAGACCCAGTACTTC
clone size: -; J gene: TRBJ1-5; D gene: -; V gene: TRBV30; CDR3 protein: CAWGVQGSYQPQHF; CDR3 DNA: TGTGCCTGGGGGGTGCAGGGTTCGTACCAGCCCCAGCATTTT
clone size: -; J gene: TRBJ1-2; D gene: TRBD1; V gene: TRBV19; CDR3 protein: CASSTWTGAQTLYGYTF; CDR3 DNA: TGTGCCAGTAGTACCTGGACAGGGGCCCAGACTCTCTATGGCTACACCTTC
clone size: -; J gene: TRBJ2-1; D gene: -; V gene: TRBV24-1; CDR3 protein: CATSDPNRDFFNEQFF; CDR3 DNA: TGTGCCACCAGTGACCCCAACCGGGACTTTTTCAATGAGCAGTTCTTC
clone size: -; J gene: TRBJ2-2; D gene: -; V gene: TRBV30; CDR3 protein: CAWSRGSTGELFF; CDR3 DNA: TGTGCCTGGAGCCGGGGGTCCACCGGGGAGCTGTTTTTT
clone size: -; J gene: TRBJ1-5; D gene: -; V gene: TRBV28; CDR3 protein: CASSLTGNQPQHF; CDR3 DNA: TGTGCCAGCAGTTTGACTGGCAATCAGCCCCAGCATTTT
clone size: -; J gene: TRBJ2-5; D gene: TRBD2; V gene: TRBV29-1; CDR3 protein: CSARTSGGASETQYF; CDR3 DNA: TGCAGCGCCCGGACTAGCGGGGGGGCCTCAGAGACCCAGTACTTC
clone size: -; J gene: TRBJ1-1; D gene: -; V gene: TRBV2; CDR3 protein: CASNRDMTSEAFF; CDR3 DNA: TGTGCCAGCAACCGGGATATGACCTCTGAAGCTTTCTTT
clone size: -; J gene: TRBJ1-5; D gene: -; V gene: TRBV21-1; CDR3 protein: CASSKANRGNQPQHF; CDR3 DNA: TGTGCCAGCAGCAAAGCGAACAGGGGCAATCAGCCCCAGCATTTT
clone size: once; J gene: TRBJ2-5; D gene: TRBD2; V gene: TRBV18; CDR3 protein: CASSPLGLAGGPGAQYF; CDR3 DNA: TGTGCCAGCTCACCACTTGGACTAGCGGGAGGGCCCGGGGCCCAGTACTTC
clone size: -; J gene: TRBJ2-3; D gene: TRBD2; V gene: TRBV19; CDR3 protein: CASSVLAGGIDTQYF; CDR3 DNA: TGTGCCAGTAGTGTTTTAGCGGGAGGGATAGATACGCAGTATTTT
clone size: many; J gene: TRBJ1-5; D gene: -; V gene: TRBV19; CDR3 protein: CASSIKLFQPQHF; CDR3 DNA: TGTGCCAGTAGTATTAAGCTTTTTCAGCCCCAGCATTTT
clone size: -; J gene: TRBJ1-5; D gene: -; V gene: TRBV7-9; CDR3 protein: CASSSGDQPQHF; CDR3 DNA: TGTGCCAGCAGTTCAGGGGATCAGCCCCAGCATTTT
clone size: -; J gene: TRBJ1-1; D gene: TRBD1; V gene: TRBV6-5; CDR3 protein: CASSSGQALEAFF; CDR3 DNA: TGTGCCAGCAGTTCCGGACAGGCCTTAGAAGCTTTCTTT
clone size: -; J gene: TRBJ2-2; D gene: -; V gene: TRBV7-9; CDR3 protein: CASDRPTVRWLFF; CDR3 DNA: TGTGCTTCCGACAGACCGACTGTACGTTGGCTGTTTTTT
clone size: -; J gene: TRBJ1-1; D gene: -; V gene: TRBV18; CDR3 protein: CASSNTARRSEAFF; CDR3 DNA: TGTGCCAGCTCAAATACGGCCAGGAGGTCTGAAGCTTTCTTT
clone size: -; J gene: TRBJ1-5; D gene: -; V gene: TRBV19; CDR3 protein: CASSIVGAQPQHF; CDR3 DNA: TGTGCCAGTAGTATTGTGGGGGCCCAGCCCCAGCATTTT
clone size: -; J gene: TRBJ1-5; D gene: -; V gene: TRBV10-2; CDR3 protein: CASTGREDSNQPQHF; CDR3 DNA: TGCGCCAGCACCGGAAGGGAGGATAGCAATCAGCCCCAGCATTTT
clone size: -; J gene: TRBJ1-1; D gene: -; V gene: TRBV6-5; CDR3 protein: CASSYSDGGTEAFF; CDR3 DNA: TGTGCCAGCAGTTACTCGGACGGGGGAACTGAAGCTTTCTTT
clone size: -; J gene: TRBJ2-3; D gene: TRBD2; V gene: TRBV3-1/TRBV3-2; CDR3 protein: CASSQVTGGSDTQYF; CDR3 DNA: TGTGCCAGCAGCCAAGTAACGGGAGGTTCAGATACGCAGTATTTT
clone size: few; J gene: TRBJ1-5; D gene: -; V gene: TRBV6-5; CDR3 protein: CASSYSGHNQPQHF; CDR3 DNA: TGTGCCAGCAGTTACTCTGGCCACAATCAGCCCCAGCATTTT
clone size: -; J gene: TRBJ2-7; D gene: -; V gene: TRBV19; CDR3 protein: CASSIDPRTRSYEQYF; CDR3 DNA: TGTGCCAGTAGTATAGATCCACGTACTCGATCCTACGAGCAGTACTTC
clone size: -; J gene: TRBJ2-7; D gene: TRBD1; V gene: TRBV19; CDR3 protein: CASSETTGTGDYEQYF; CDR3 DNA: TGTGCCAGTAGTGAAACCACCGGGACAGGGGACTACGAGCAGTACTTC
clone size: -; J gene: TRBJ1-1; D gene: -; V gene: TRBV11-3; CDR3 protein: CASSLEHGNTEAFF; CDR3 DNA: TGTGCCAGCAGCTTAGAACATGGGAACACTGAAGCTTTCTTT
clone size: -; J gene: TRBJ2-1; D gene: TRBD2; V gene: TRBV9; CDR3 protein: CASSDSGSTYNEQFF; CDR3 DNA: TGTGCCAGCAGCGATAGCGGGAGCACCTACAATGAGCAGTTCTTC
clone size: -; J gene: TRBJ1-5; D gene: -; V gene: TRBV3-1/TRBV3-2; CDR3 protein: CASSQDTRGGQPQHF; CDR3 DNA: TGTGCCAGCAGCCAAGATACCAGGGGCGGTCAGCCCCAGCATTTT
clone size: many; J gene: TRBJ2-4; D gene: -; V gene: TRBV3-1/TRBV3-2; CDR3 protein: CASSQGAGPKNIQYF; CDR3 DNA: TGTGCCAGCAGCCAAGGGGCAGGGCCCAAAAACATTCAGTACTTC
clone size: once; J gene: TRBJ2-1; D gene: -; V gene: TRBV2; CDR3 protein: CASSGDSNEQFF; CDR3 DNA: TGTGCCAGCAGTGGAGACAGCAATGAGCAGTTCTTC
clone size: -; J gene: TRBJ1-2; D gene: TRBD1; V gene: TRBV5-6; CDR3 protein: CASSTDRENDYGYTF; CDR3 DNA: TGTGCCAGCAGTACCGACAGGGAAAACGACTATGGCTACACCTTC
clone size: -; J gene: TRBJ2-2; D gene: -; V gene: TRBV19; CDR3 protein: CASHIGGELFF; CDR3 DNA: TGTGCCAGTCATATCGGCGGGGAGCTGTTTTTT
clone size: -; J gene: TRBJ2-7; D gene: -; V gene: TRBV7-8; CDR3 protein: CASNLWPHRETYEQYF; CDR3 DNA: TGTGCCAGCAATCTTTGGCCCCACAGGGAGACCTACGAGCAGTACTTC
clone size: -; J gene: TRBJ1-2; D gene: TRBD1; V gene: TRBV13; CDR3 protein: CASSRDREGSGGYTF; CDR3 DNA: TGTGCCAGCAGCCGGGACAGGGAAGGGAGTGGTGGCTACACCTTC
clone size: -; J gene: TRBJ2-3; D gene: TRBD2; V gene: TRBV11-2; CDR3 protein: CASSSPGAGGTPGEYF; CDR3 DNA: TGTGCCAGCAGCTCCCCCGGGGCGGGGGGCACCCCAGGCGAGTATTTT
clone size: few; J gene: TRBJ1-5; D gene: TRBD1; V gene: TRBV6-5; CDR3 protein: CASSLRQGRQPQHF; CDR3 DNA: TGTGCCAGCAGCCTCAGACAGGGTCGTCAGCCCCAGCATTTT
clone size: -; J gene: TRBJ2-5; D gene: -; V gene: TRBV6-6; CDR3 protein: CASSYSGTVETQYF; CDR3 DNA: TGTGCCAGCAGTTACTCCGGTACAGTTGAGACCCAGTACTTC
clone size: once; J gene: TRBJ2-7; D gene: TRBD2; V gene: TRBV18; CDR3 protein: CASSVGTSGHEQYF; CDR3 DNA: TGTGCCAGCTCGGTCGGGACTAGCGGCCACGAGCAGTACTTC
clone size: -; J gene: TRBJ2-1; D gene: TRBD1; V gene: TRBV6-4; CDR3 protein: CASSVGTGRYNEQFF; CDR3 DNA: TGTGCCAGCAGTGTCGGGACAGGGAGATACAATGAGCAGTTCTTC
clone size: -; J gene: TRBJ2-7; D gene: TRBD2; V gene: TRBV5-1; CDR3 protein: CASSFNSGGSYEQYF; CDR3 DNA: TGCGCCAGCAGCTTTAATAGCGGGGGATCCTACGAGCAGTACTTC
clone size: -; J gene: TRBJ2-3; D gene: -; V gene: TRBV7-7; CDR3 protein: CASSLVLSLGADTQYF; CDR3 DNA: TGTGCTAGCAGCTTAGTTCTGTCACTGGGAGCAGATACGCAGTATTTT
clone size: -; J gene: TRBJ2-7; D gene: TRBD2; V gene: TRBV4-1; CDR3 protein: CASSQDLQRGSYEQYF; CDR3 DNA: TGCGCCAGCAGCCAAGATCTCCAGCGGGGCTCCTACGAGCAGTACTTC
clone size: -; J gene: TRBJ2-5; D gene: TRBD2; V gene: TRBV5-1; CDR3 protein: CASSPEALGLAGALQETQYF; CDR3 DNA: TGCGCCAGCAGCCCGGAGGCCCTGGGACTAGCGGGAGCGTTACAAGAGACCCAGTACTTC
clone size: -; J gene: TRBJ1-3; D gene: TRBD1; V gene: TRBV9; CDR3 protein: CASSVTGERNTIYF; CDR3 DNA: TGTGCCAGCAGCGTTACAGGGGAGAGAAACACCATATATTTT